This note documents a single T cell receptor beta chain sequence. This clonotype was observed a handful of times. This clone's antigen is unknown. There are no base qualities to consult, and no much larger clone falls within one base. The sample originates from a study of T-cell memory formation after mild COVID-19 (dated by TCRdb to the early 2020s). General notes on the study: TCR sequence clusters from the two donors were largely donor specific. Longitudinal TCRalpha and TCRbeta repertoire sequencing tracked T-cell clones expanding and contracting after mild COVID-19 in two donors. The cohort comprised two young, previously healthy adult volunteers, one female and one male. What the work shows at the level of the full study, not this receptor alone: Clones contracting from day 15 to 85 had balanced CD4/CD8 phenotypes, while a second wave expanding from day 15 to 37 was biased towards CD4+. The study included only a couple of mild cases, and larger cohorts that include severe cases with pre-infection samples were judged to be necessary. Contracting CD4+ clones were located mainly in the CM and EM memory subsets, whereas CD8+ clones were found to be enriched in EMRA. The second-wave clones that peaked on day 37 were not confirmed to be SARS-CoV-2 specific. The detection of some responding clones in pre-infection memory suggests that pre-existing cross-reactive memory T cells joined the SARS-CoV-2 response.

TCRdb shows the sequencer as Illumina NovaSeq 6000. TCRalpha and TCRbeta cDNA libraries were constructed by 5'RACE with constant-segment primers, with sample barcodes and unique molecular identifiers being introduced. RNA was extracted from every sample with Trizol reagent. Libraries were amplified in two PCR steps, with a second sample barcode and Illumina TruSeq adapters added in the second step. The libraries were sequenced on an Illumina NovaSeq using 2 x 150 bp paired-end reads. The original methods were these. Demultiplexing of reads and collapsing into UMI-guided consensus sequences were performed with migec v1.2.7. With mixcr v2.1.11, UMI consensuses were aligned to TRA and TRB V and J templates and assembled into clonotypes. Clonotypes were classified as expanded or contracted when called significant by both edgeR and NoisET, with noise models trained on biological replicates. For edgeR calls, the thresholds were a false discovery rate-adjusted p below 0.01 and a log2 fold-change of 1. As an exploratory analysis of dynamics, PCA with hierarchical clustering was applied to max-normalized trajectories of the 1000 most abundant clonotypes. Each responding clone was given a CD4 or CD8 phenotype based on the CD4+ and CD8+ repertoires, which had been sequenced separately. The public reads were reanalyzed by TCRdb: fastp trimming at Q25, MiXCR alignment, in-frame beta chains only. Rows are unified per CDR3 protein, each entry keeping the most common DNA and genes. The V and J calls, along with clone size, are taken from TCRdb and not from the paper's own processing. The sample data list 100,000 to 120,000 distinct CDR3 sequences, and roughly a sixth of these were observed just once. In total, the top ten clones hold approximately 5% of the sample.

The CDR3 spans 17 residues, from the cysteine through the phenylalanine. Here the CDR3 DNA is all that survives: 51 bases in frame from base 1. CDR1 and CDR2 are drawn from the germline V gene (reference sequence): DFQATT, SNEGSKA. The trim is 3 bases for V and 5 bases for J, with a gap of 22 bases between the germline ends. PBMCs were isolated by Ficoll-Paque density gradient centrifugation. The specimen sequenced was PBMCs or a T cell subset sorted from them (not recorded which). The chain uses TRBV20-1 and TRBJ2-2, and possibly TRBD1, on 6 matching bases. The sequence derives from a man aged 18 to 29 who had mild COVID-19 (a few samples of this study predate the infection). The sample titles of this study are shuffled in the database, so cell type and time point are left out; the donor was told from shared clones. The nucleotides read TGCAGTGCTAGGGATCCGACCCGCCGGACAGAAACCGGGGAGCTGTTTTTT. It codes for CSARDPTRRTETGELFF.